This TCR beta chain emerged from a study of T cell responses to AZD1222 COVID-19 vaccine. Broader study findings: Donors in the cohort were predominantly white British and more often female, and clonal diversity was possibly underestimated. As reported, nearly half of all spike-specific TCRs target variant regions that are unmutated. Following two doses of AZD1222, Spike-specific TCR breadth and depth rose. The span of vaccine-associated CD4 TCRs extended across spike, with dominance at 160-218 and 743-854.

Measured with immunoSEQ multiplex PCR; TCRdb has only the in-frame clones, and not every one. The sample lists approximately 130,000 clones; over 90% were seen once. Regarding this clone: What it binds is unknown.

V lost 3 bases and J lost 9, with 11 bases in between. Per germline, CDR1 LNHNV and CDR2 YYDKDF (reference sequence). This CDR3 region has 12 residues. This specimen was peripheral blood, taken on day 0 of AZD1222 vaccination. This chain uses TRBV15 with TRBJ1-1, with unresolved D. The sequence derives from an adult in good health. The CDR3 bases are TGTGCCACCAGCAGTGTCCCTGCGCAAGCTTTCTTT. Its protein is CATSSVPAQAFF.